The 5 T cell receptor beta chains below were found in one sample sequenced in a study of Ad26.COV2.S vaccination and SARS-CoV-2 variants. The protocol was immunoSEQ multiplex PCR, while the TCRdb copy is restricted to in-frame clones and leaves out a portion. The data hold more than 400,000 clones, with roughly 90% observed a single time. The treatment was: some 20 received Ad26.COV2.S at low or high dose, single or two shots; about 5 received placebo; per-sample allocation not given. Collection of the samples took place on day 63 after the first injection of vaccine or placebo. Sequenced material: peripheral blood, taken in a trial of Ad26.COV2.S vaccine versus placebo. These receptors were obtained from a person aged 18-65 years who received the Ad26.COV2.S COVID-19 vaccine or a placebo.

This clone has just one count. The chain has TRBV5-6 and TRBJ2-5; D is ambiguous. Germline V lookup: CDR1 SGHDT, CDR2 YYEEEE. The CDR3 extends over 16 amino acids. V lost 0 bases, J lost 0 bases, and 12 bases lay in between. This chain's CDR3 is CASSLGRGNYQETQYF. CDR3 nucleotide sequence: TGTGCCAGCAGCTTGGGACGAGGAAACTACCAAGAGACCCAGTACTTC.

The rearrangement links TRBV15 to TRBJ1-1; D uncertain. Germline CDR1 LNHNV, CDR2 YYDKDF (reference sequence). CDR3 length: 14 residues. V was pared by 0 bases and J by 0 bases, with 5 bases between. This chain's CDR3 is CATSRDLVNTEAFF. The CDR3 coding sequence is TGTGCCACCAGCAGAGATCTTGTGAACACTGAAGCTTTCTTT. The entire variable domain, with the rest obtained from reference TRBV15 and TRBJ1-1, is as follows: DAMVIQNPRYQVTQFGKPVTLSCSQTLNHNVMYWYQQKSSQAPKLLFHYYDKDFNNEADTPDNFQSRRPNTSFCFLDIRSPGLGDTAMYLCATSRDLVNTEAFFGQGTRLTVV.

Comment on this clone: Mismatch with germline at one junction end may stem from a read error. The V gene is TRBV20-1, the J gene TRBJ1-1; D is undetermined. Germline CDR1 is DFQATT and CDR2 is SNEGSKA (reference sequence). The CDR3 consists of 10 residues. CDR3 nucleotide sequence: TGCAGTGCTATGAAGACTGAAGCTTTCTTT. This translates into CSAMKTEAFF.

The chain couples TRBV2 to TRBJ1-5; D is ambiguous. The length of the CDR3 is 13 residues. The germline V and J ends were trimmed by 4 bases and 7 bases, with 11 bases remaining between them. Per germline, CDR1 SNHLY and CDR2 FYNNEI. The CDR3 DNA follows: TGTGCCAGCAGTGTCGGAGGGAACCAGCCCCAGCATTTT. This gives the protein CASSVGGNQPQHF.

This sequence joins TRBV11-2 and TRBJ2-1; D is uncertain. Germline V CDR1 and CDR2: SGHAT, FQNNGV. The CDR3 sequence is 11 residues long. V dropped 5 bases and J dropped 7 bases, with 6 bases sitting between them. CDR3 nucleotide sequence: TGTGCCAGCAGCCCCTTAAATGAGCAGTTCTTC. Translating gives CASSPLNEQFF. The full variable domain, with the rest looked up from reference TRBV11-2 and TRBJ2-1, is EAGVAQSPRYKIIEKRQSVAFWCNPISGHATLYWYQQILGQGPKLLIQFQNNGVVDDSQLPKDRFSAERLKGVDSTLKIQPAKLEDSAVYLCASSPLNEQFFGPGTRLTVL.